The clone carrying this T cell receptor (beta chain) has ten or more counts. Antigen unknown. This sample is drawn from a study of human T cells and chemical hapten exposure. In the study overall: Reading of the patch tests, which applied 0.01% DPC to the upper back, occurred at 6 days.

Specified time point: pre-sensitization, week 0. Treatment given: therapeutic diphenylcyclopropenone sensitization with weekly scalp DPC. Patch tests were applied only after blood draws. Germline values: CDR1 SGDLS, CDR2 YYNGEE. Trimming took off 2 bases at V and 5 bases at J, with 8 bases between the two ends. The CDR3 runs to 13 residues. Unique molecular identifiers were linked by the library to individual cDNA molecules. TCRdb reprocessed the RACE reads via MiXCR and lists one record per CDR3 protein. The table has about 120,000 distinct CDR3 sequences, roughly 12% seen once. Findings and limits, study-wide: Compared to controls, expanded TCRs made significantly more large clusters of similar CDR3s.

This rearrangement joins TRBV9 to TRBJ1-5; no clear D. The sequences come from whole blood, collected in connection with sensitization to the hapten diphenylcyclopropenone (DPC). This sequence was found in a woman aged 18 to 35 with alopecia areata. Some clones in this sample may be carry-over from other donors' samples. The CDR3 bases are TGTGCCAGCAGCGTCGCCGGGGATCAGCCCCAGCATTTT. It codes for CASSVAGDQPQHF. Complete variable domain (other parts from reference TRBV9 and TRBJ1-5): DSGVTQTPKHLITATGQRVTLRCSPRSGDLSVYWYQQSLDQGLQFLIQYYNGEERAKGNILERFSAQQFPDLHSELNLSSLELGDSALYFCASSVAGDQPQHFGDGTRLSIL.